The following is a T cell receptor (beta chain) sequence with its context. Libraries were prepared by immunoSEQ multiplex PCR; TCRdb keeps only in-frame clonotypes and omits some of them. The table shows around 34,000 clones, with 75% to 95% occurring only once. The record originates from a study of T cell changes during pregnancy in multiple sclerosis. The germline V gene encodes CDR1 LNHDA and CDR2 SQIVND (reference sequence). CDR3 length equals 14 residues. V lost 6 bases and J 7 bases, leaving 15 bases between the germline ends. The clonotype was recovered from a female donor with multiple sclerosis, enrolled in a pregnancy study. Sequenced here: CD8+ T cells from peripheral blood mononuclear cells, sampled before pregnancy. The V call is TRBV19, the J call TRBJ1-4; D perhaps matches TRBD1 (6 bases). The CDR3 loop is CASSLNRDSEKLFF. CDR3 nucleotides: TGTGCCAGTAGCCTGAACAGGGATAGTGAAAAACTGTTTTTT.